This T cell receptor beta chain was captured in a study of human T cells and chemical hapten exposure. Time point specified: patch test 1, 2 weeks after DPC sensitization. Sample treatment: therapeutic diphenylcyclopropenone sensitization with weekly scalp DPC. This clonotype was recorded a few times. V lost 2 bases, J lost 2 bases, and 17 bases lay in between. This CDR3 contains 17 residues. Germline V gene lookup returns CDR1 KGHDR and CDR2 SFDVKD. Unique molecular identifiers were affixed to discrete cDNA molecules within the library. MiXCR, applied by TCRdb to the RACE reads, yields one record per CDR3 protein. The sample shows roughly 98,000 distinct CDR3 sequences, 9.5% to 15% of them seen only once.

The chain couples TRBV24-1 to TRBJ2-5, with D uncertain. The source was whole blood, collected in connection with sensitization to the hapten diphenylcyclopropenone (DPC). The source is a woman aged 40 to 50 with alopecia areata. Some clones in this sample may be carry-over from other donors' samples. The CDR3 loop is CATSDSGSPWEQETQYF. In DNA form, the CDR3 reads TGTGCCACCAGTGATTCCGGCAGCCCCTGGGAACAAGAGACCCAGTACTTC.